This T cell receptor beta chain was sequenced in a study of monozygotic twins with inflammatory bowel disease. CDR3 length: 14 residues. Germline V gene data show CDR1 as MNHEY and CDR2 as SMNVEV (reference sequence). Study-wide results and caveats: Using the inverse Simpson index, IBD patients had lower TCRbeta diversity than healthy co-twins. Similarity of repertoires did not differ between concordant and discordant twins, possibly from limited power. Versus healthy twins, IBD patients showed fewer clonotypes shared with others, especially with disease activity.

UMIs with a 6-nucleotide sample barcode were added by template switching. TCRdb reprocessed the 5' RACE reads and keeps a single row for each CDR3 protein, giving no DNA. The sample data list about 160,000 distinct CDR3 sequences. With respect to this clonotype: Its antigen is still unknown.

The sequence was collected from a human donor with ulcerative colitis or Crohn's disease, or a healthy co-twin of an affected twin (not recorded which). Input material: blood. The chain joins TRBV27 to TRBJ1-2. The CDR3 protein is CASSLSGRVDRYTF.